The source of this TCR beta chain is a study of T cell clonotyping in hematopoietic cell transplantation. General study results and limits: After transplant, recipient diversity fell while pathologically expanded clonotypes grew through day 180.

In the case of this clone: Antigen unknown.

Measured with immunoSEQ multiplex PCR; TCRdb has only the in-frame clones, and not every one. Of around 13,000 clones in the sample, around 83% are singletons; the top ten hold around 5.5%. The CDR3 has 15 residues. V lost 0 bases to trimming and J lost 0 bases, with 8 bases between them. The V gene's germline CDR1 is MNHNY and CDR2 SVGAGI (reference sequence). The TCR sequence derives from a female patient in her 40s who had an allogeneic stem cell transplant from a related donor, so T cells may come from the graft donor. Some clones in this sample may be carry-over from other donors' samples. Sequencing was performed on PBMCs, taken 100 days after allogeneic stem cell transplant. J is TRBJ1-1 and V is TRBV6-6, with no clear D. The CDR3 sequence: CASSYSRGMNTEAFF. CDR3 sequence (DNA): TGTGCCAGCAGTTACTCCCGGGGAATGAACACTGAAGCTTTCTTT.